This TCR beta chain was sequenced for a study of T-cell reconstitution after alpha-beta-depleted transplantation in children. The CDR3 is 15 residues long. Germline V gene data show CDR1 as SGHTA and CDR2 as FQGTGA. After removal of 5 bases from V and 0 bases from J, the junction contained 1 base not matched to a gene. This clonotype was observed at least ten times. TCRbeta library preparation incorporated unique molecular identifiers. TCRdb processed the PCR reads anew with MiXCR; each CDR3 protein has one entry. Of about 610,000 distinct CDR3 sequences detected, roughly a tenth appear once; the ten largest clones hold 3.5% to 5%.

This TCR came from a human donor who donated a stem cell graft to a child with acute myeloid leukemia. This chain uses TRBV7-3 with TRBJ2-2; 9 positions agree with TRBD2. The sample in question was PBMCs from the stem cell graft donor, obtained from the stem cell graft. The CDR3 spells CASSRGRANTGELFF. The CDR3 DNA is TGTGCCAGCAGCCGCGGGAGGGCGAACACCGGGGAGCTGTTTTTT.